This passage covers 25 T cell receptor beta chains from one sample sequenced in a study of vaccination effects on CD4 cells after COVID-19. CD4+ T cells were isolated after around 10 days of culture. Clones were sequenced by immunoSEQ multiplex PCR, and TCRdb holds only the in-frame ones, with some missing. The repertoire holds fewer than 40,000 clones, with 70% as singletons. No cognate antigen is known for these TCRs. Specimen: CD4+ T cells from PBMCs cultured without peptide, collected before COVID-19 vaccination. Source of these receptors: a human donor who received a COVID-19 vaccine.

The chain employs TRBV19 and TRBJ1-5, with 7 bases that match TRBD1. Germline V gene sequence: CDR1 LNHDA, CDR2 SQIVND (reference sequence). CDR3 length: 13 residues. The ends lost 4 bases at V and 9 bases at J; junction bases unmatched: 6. The CDR3 loop is CASSTLRGGPQHF. The CDR3 DNA reads TGTGCCAGTAGTACGCTCAGGGGGGGGCCCCAGCATTTT.

The V call is TRBV11-2, the J call TRBJ1-1, with 7 positions matching TRBD1. CDR1 SGHAT and CDR2 FQNNGV come from the germline V gene. J was trimmed by 1 base and V by 8 bases; bases with no gene match: 10. The length of the CDR3 is 15 residues. CDR3 DNA sequence: TGTGCCAGCGGATCATACAGGGGTAGGAACACTGAAGCTTTCTTT. Protein: CASGSYRGRNTEAFF.

The V call is TRBV19, the J call TRBJ2-1, with unresolved D. The CDR3 runs to 14 residues. The V and J ends lost 0 bases and 10 bases respectively, with 13 bases between them. Germline loops: CDR1 LNHDA, CDR2 SQIVND (reference sequence). CDR3 sequence: CASSIDFGVFEQFF. CDR3 nucleotides: TGTGCCAGTAGTATAGATTTCGGAGTATTCGAGCAGTTCTTC.

The V and J genes are TRBV27 and TRBJ2-3; D is unresolved. CDR1 and CDR2 (germline): MNHEY, SMNVEV (reference sequence). Trimming took off 0 bases at V and 1 base at J, with 2 bases between the two ends. This CDR3 has 13 residues. The CDR3 region has the DNA TGTGCCAGCAGTTTATCGGGCACAGATACGCAGTATTTT. Protein: CASSLSGTDTQYF.

The V and J genes are TRBV6-6 and TRBJ2-3; the D is unclear. Germline CDR1 and CDR2: MNHNY and SVGAGI (reference sequence). Deletions cut 1 base from V and 6 bases from J, with 14 bases between. This CDR3 has 15 amino acids. The CDR3 DNA sequence: TGTGCCAGCAGTTACTTTACTAAGGGCGCGGATACGCAGTATTTT. Translating it yields CASSYFTKGADTQYF.

There are a few counts of this clone. J is TRBJ2-5 and V is TRBV27, with D possibly TRBD2 on 7 matching bases. V was trimmed by 11 bases and J by 4 bases, leaving 17 bases between them. CDR3 size: 13 residues. Germline V gene sequence: CDR1 MNHEY, CDR2 SMNVEV (reference sequence). The CDR3 nucleotides read TGTGCCTGTCTGGGGGGAGGGGGAGAGACCCAGTACTTC. Translation: CACLGGGGETQYF.

The chain combines TRBV6-5 with TRBJ2-7, with 7 bases identical to TRBD2. Germline CDR1 MNHEY, CDR2 SVGAGI. This CDR3 comprises 13 residues. V gave up 6 bases and J gave up 12 bases; unmatched junction bases: 14. CDR3 amino acids: CASRDRDYLRLYF. The CDR3 DNA follows: TGTGCCAGCAGAGACCGGGACTACCTTAGGTTGTACTTC.

The V gene is TRBV11-2, the J gene TRBJ2-5; 11 bases are shared with TRBD1. The ends lost 4 bases at V and 5 bases at J; junction bases unmatched: 12. Germline lookup yields CDR1 SGHAT and CDR2 FQNNGV. CDR3 length: 17 amino acids. The CDR3 loop reads CASSSRTGGVLRETQYF. The CDR3 nucleotides read TGTGCCAGCAGCTCTAGGACAGGGGGCGTTTTAAGGGAGACCCAGTACTTC.

This clone occurred a few times. The rearrangement uses TRBV6-2 or TRBV6-3 and TRBJ2-7; 12 nucleotides agree with TRBD2. CDR3 length equals 14 residues. CDR1 MNHEY and CDR2 SVGEGT come from the germline V gene. Losses at the gene ends were 5 bases for V and 5 bases for J; bases not matched to a gene: 4. CDR3 in amino acids: CASSPLAGGNEQYF. CDR3 sequence (DNA): TGTGCCAGCAGTCCCCTAGCGGGAGGGAACGAGCAGTACTTC.

The chain employs TRBV6-2 or TRBV6-3 and TRBJ1-2; 9 positions match TRBD1. With V trimmed by 6 bases and J by 0 bases, 5 bases remained unmatched. CDR3 size: 15 residues. Germline CDR1 MNHEY, CDR2 SVGEGT. CDR3 in amino acids: CASSQDRGANYGYTF. DNA for the CDR3: TGTGCCAGCAGCCAGGACAGGGGTGCTAACTATGGCTACACCTTC.

The J gene is TRBJ1-5, the V gene TRBV27; D is possibly TRBD1 (5 bases). This CDR3 is built from 17 residues. Germline V gene lookup returns CDR1 MNHEY and CDR2 SMNVEV (reference sequence). V shed 8 bases and J shed 5 bases, with 25 bases lying between them. CDR3 DNA: TGTGCCAGCCGTCCCTGGAGCCTCCAAGACAGATATCAGCCCCAGCATTTT. Translating gives CASRPWSLQDRYQPQHF.

The chain uses TRBV7-2 and TRBJ2-3; weak D call: TRBD2 (6 bases). Looked up from germline, CDR1 is SGHTA and CDR2 is FQGNSA. Trimming left V 1 base short and J 10 bases short, with 12 bases between. The CDR3 contains 13 residues. CDR3 amino acids: CASSLEDYRAQYF. CDR3 DNA: TGTGCCAGCAGCTTAGAGGACTACCGCGCGCAGTATTTT.

The V gene is TRBV19, the J gene TRBJ2-1; D might be TRBD2 (6 bases). The germline gives CDR1 LNHDA, CDR2 SQIVND (reference sequence). The CDR3 is 15 residues long. Trimming removed 5 bases from V and 3 bases from J, with 14 bases in between. CDR3 in DNA: TGTGCCAGTAGTGAACTACGGGACTTCTACAATGAGCAGTTCTTC. This translates into CASSELRDFYNEQFF. The variable domain in full, completed from reference TRBV19 and TRBJ2-1, reads DGGITQSPKYLFRKEGQNVTLSCEQNLNHDAMYWYRQDPGQGLRLIYYSQIVNDFQKGDIAEGYSVSREKKESFPLTVTSAQKNPTAFYLCASSELRDFYNEQFFGPGTRLTVL.

A few counts support this clone. The rearrangement joins TRBV3-1 (or the pseudogene TRBV3-2) to TRBJ1-3, with D unresolved. Trimming took off 1 base at V and 3 bases at J, with 10 bases between the two ends. From germline, CDR1 is LGHDT and CDR2 YNNKEL (reference sequence). This CDR3 region has 15 residues. For the CDR3, the DNA is TGTGCCAGCAGCCAAGTAGGAGTGAGTGGAAACACCATATATTTT. As protein: CASSQVGVSGNTIYF.

The chain carries TRBV28 and TRBJ2-2; TRBD2 is a possible D gene (7 bases). From germline, CDR1 is MDHEN and CDR2 SYDVKM. V was shortened by 7 bases and J by 4 bases, with 13 bases between the two germline ends. This CDR3 region has 14 residues. As DNA, the CDR3 is TGTGCCAGCAAAGGGGGGGTACCCACCGGGGAGCTGTTTTTT. It translates to CASKGGVPTGELFF.

The genes are TRBV10-2 and TRBJ1-2; 8 bases fit TRBD1. CDR1 is WSHSY, CDR2 SAAADI, per germline. CDR3 length: 15 amino acids. J lost 7 bases, V lost 8 bases, and 15 bases had no gene match. The CDR3 DNA is TGCGCCAGCGACGGGAAAGCAGGGGGCGCGAGTGGCTACACCTTC. Translation: CASDGKAGGASGYTF.

This clone was seen a few times. The chain is built from TRBV4-2 and TRBJ2-7; tentative D call: TRBD2 (5 bases). The length of the CDR3 is 15 residues. Germline V gene data show CDR1 as LGHNA and CDR2 as YNFKEQ. V lost 0 bases to trimming and J lost 1 base, with 10 bases between them. The CDR3: CASSQDIAPSYEQYF. CDR3 DNA: TGTGCCAGCAGCCAAGACATAGCGCCGTCCTACGAGCAGTACTTC.

This chain links TRBV5-1 with TRBJ2-7; 7 positions agree with TRBD1. Trimming removed 4 bases from V and 6 bases from J; junction bases left unmatched: 10. The CDR3 has 14 amino acids. The germline CDR1 and CDR2 sequences are SGHRS and YFSETQ. Written as DNA, the CDR3 is TGCGCCAGCAGCCGGACGACAGGGTTTAGCGAGCAGTACTTC. It yields the protein CASSRTTGFSEQYF.

V gene TRBV6-5 combines with J gene TRBJ2-5; D possibly uses TRBD1 or TRBD2 (5 bases each). The CDR3 has 13 amino acids. Trimming stripped 7 bases from V and 5 bases from J, with 14 bases between. Germline CDR1 MNHEY, CDR2 SVGAGI. The CDR3 region is CASKPGAGETQYF. Written as DNA, the CDR3 is TGTGCCAGCAAACCCGGGGCCGGGGAGACCCAGTACTTC.

DNA of the CDR3: TGTGCCAGCAGGCTGGGACAGCTTCGAGGCGATGAGCAGTTCTTC. As protein: CASRLGQLRGDEQFF. V is TRBV6-5 and J is TRBJ2-1; 7 nucleotides align to TRBD1. Trimming at V came to 6 bases and at J to 8 bases, leaving 13 bases not matched to a gene. This CDR3 has 15 amino acids. The V gene's germline CDR1 is MNHEY and CDR2 SVGAGI.

The chain recombines TRBV6-2 or TRBV6-3 with TRBJ2-7; no clear D. Germline assignment: CDR1 MNHEY and CDR2 SVGEGT. Deletions cut 5 bases from V and 2 bases from J, with 7 bases between. The CDR3 covers 12 residues. CDR3 sequence reads: CASSALAYEQYF. The CDR3 DNA is TGTGCCAGCAGTGCGCTAGCCTACGAGCAGTACTTC.

This chain joins TRBV25-1 and TRBJ2-5, with 12 bases fitting TRBD1. The CDR3 length is 18 residues. V was clipped by 1 base and J by 4 bases; unmatched bases: 10. Germline CDR1 and CDR2: MGHDK and SYGVNS. CDR3 amino acids: CASSEWDRGRTARETQYF. In nucleotides, the CDR3 is TGTGCCAGCAGTGAATGGGACAGGGGGCGAACTGCGAGAGAGACCCAGTACTTC. Drawing the rest from reference TRBV25-1 and TRBJ2-5, the complete variable domain is EADIYQTPRYLVIGTGKKITLECSQTMGHDKMYWYQQDPGMELHLIHYSYGVNSTEKGDLSSESTVSRIRTEHFPLTLESARPSHTSQYLCASSEWDRGRTARETQYFGPGTRLLVL.

This clone was seen a single time. The chain links TRBV2 to TRBJ2-5, with D hard to call. The CDR3 consists of 17 residues. The V and J ends lost 1 base and 3 bases respectively, with 18 bases between them. Germline CDR1 is SNHLY and CDR2 is FYNNEI. CDR3 loop: CASSEVSGIGGEETQYF. CDR3 sequence (DNA): TGTGCCAGCAGTGAAGTGAGTGGAATCGGTGGGGAAGAGACCCAGTACTTC.

This clone turned up a few times. V usage is TRBV3-1 (or the pseudogene TRBV3-2) and J usage is TRBJ1-6, with 7 nucleotides matching TRBD1. Germline CDR1 is LGHDT and CDR2 is YNNKEL (reference sequence). J lost 14 bases, V lost 0 bases, and 4 bases had no gene match. This CDR3 contains 13 residues. In DNA form, the CDR3 reads TGTGCCAGCAGCCAAGATCAGGGGGGGGCCCTCCACTTT. Translated: CASSQDQGGALHF.

The chain couples TRBV19 to TRBJ2-3; 15 bases are a match to TRBD2. The CDR3 extends over 19 amino acids. J gave up 5 bases and V 4 bases, and 13 bases lay outside the gene matches. Germline lookup yields CDR1 LNHDA and CDR2 SQIVND (reference sequence). CDR3 DNA sequence: TGTGCCAGTAGTAGGGGACTAGCGGGGGGCCTCGCCCGGGGAGATACGCAGTATTTT. Protein sequence: CASSRGLAGGLARGDTQYF. Drawing the rest from reference TRBV19 and TRBJ2-3, the complete variable domain is DGGITQSPKYLFRKEGQNVTLSCEQNLNHDAMYWYRQDPGQGLRLIYYSQIVNDFQKGDIAEGYSVSREKKESFPLTVTSAQKNPTAFYLCASSRGLAGGLARGDTQYFGPGTRLTVL.